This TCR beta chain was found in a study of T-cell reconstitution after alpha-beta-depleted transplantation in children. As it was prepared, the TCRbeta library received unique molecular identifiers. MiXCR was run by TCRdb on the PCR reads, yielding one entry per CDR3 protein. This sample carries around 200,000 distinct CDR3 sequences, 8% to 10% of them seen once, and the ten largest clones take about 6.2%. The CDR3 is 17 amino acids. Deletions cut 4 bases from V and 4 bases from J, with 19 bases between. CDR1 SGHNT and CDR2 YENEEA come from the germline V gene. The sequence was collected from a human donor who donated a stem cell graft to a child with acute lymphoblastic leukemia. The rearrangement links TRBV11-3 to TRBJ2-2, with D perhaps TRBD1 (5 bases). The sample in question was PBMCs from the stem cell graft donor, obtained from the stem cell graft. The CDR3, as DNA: TGTGCCAGCAGCTCCCTCGACCGATGGCAGGGCACCGGGGAGCTGTTTTTT. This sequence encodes CASSSLDRWQGTGELFF.